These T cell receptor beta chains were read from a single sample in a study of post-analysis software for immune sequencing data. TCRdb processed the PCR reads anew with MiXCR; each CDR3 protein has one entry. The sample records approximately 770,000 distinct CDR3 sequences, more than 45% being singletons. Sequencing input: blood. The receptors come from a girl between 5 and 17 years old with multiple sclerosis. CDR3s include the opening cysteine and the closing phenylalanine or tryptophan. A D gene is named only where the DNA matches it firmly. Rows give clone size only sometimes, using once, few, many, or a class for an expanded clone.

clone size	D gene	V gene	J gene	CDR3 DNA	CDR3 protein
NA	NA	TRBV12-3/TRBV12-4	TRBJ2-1	TGTGCCAGCGGGCCAGCGTATGAGCAGTTCTTC	CASGPAYEQFF
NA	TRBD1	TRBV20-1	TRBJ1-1	TGCAGTGCCCAGGACAGGGGGACGCAAAACACTGAAGCTTTCTTT	CSAQDRGTQNTEAFF
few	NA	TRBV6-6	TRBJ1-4	TGTGCCAGCAGTAAAGGGGGTGAAAAACTGTTTTTT	CASSKGGEKLFF
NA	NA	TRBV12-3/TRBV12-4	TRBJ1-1	TGTGCCAGCAGTTTCGCCAGGGTGAACACTGAAGCTTTCTTT	CASSFARVNTEAFF
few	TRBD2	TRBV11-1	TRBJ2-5	TGTGCCAGCAGTACCACCCCGGGACTAATTAAAGAGCAGTACTTC	CASSTTPGLIKEQYF
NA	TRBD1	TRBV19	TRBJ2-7	TGTGCCAGTATGGGACAGAGCCGGTACGAGCAGTACTTC	CASMGQSRYEQYF
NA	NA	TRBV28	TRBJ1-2	TGTGCCACTACCCCTAGGGGGAATGGCTACACCTTC	CATTPRGNGYTF
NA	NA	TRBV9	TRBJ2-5	TGTGCCAGCAGCGGATCTGGAGAGACCCAGTACTTC	CASSGSGETQYF
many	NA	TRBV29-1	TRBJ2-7	TGCAGCGTTTTCACTAACGAGCAGTACTTC	CSVFTNEQYF
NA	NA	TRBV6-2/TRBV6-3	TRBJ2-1	TGTGCCAGCAGACTCGGGAGTCTGGATGAGCAGTTCTTC	CASRLGSLDEQFF
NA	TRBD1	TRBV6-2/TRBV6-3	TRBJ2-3	TGTGCCAGCAGTTACTCCCCGGGACAGGGGGCAACAGATACGCAGTATTTT	CASSYSPGQGATDTQYF
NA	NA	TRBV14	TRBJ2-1	TGTGCCAGCAGCCAAGACGGGAGAATGAGCTCCTACAATGAGCAGTTCTTC	CASSQDGRMSSYNEQFF
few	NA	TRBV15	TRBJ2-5	TGTGCCACCAGCAGAGGTAGTGGGCCCCAAGAGACCCAGTACTTC	CATSRGSGPQETQYF
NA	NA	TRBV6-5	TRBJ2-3	TGTGCCAGCAGTTACGGTCCTTATCATCACTCTAGCACAGATACGCAGTATTTT	CASSYGPYHHSSTDTQYF
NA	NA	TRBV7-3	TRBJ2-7	TGTGCCAGCAGCCCCGGACCCCTGGGGGTGCCCCAGTACTTC	CASSPGPLGVPQYF
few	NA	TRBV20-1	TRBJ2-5	TGCAGTGCTAGTCAGCTTGGCAGCACCCTCCGGGAGACCCAGTACTTC	CSASQLGSTLRETQYF
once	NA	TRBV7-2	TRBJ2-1	TGTGCCAGCATGCAGGGGTTAAGCTCCTACAATGAGCAGTTCTTC	CASMQGLSSYNEQFF
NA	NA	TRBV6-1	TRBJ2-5	TGTGCCAGCAGTGAAAGGGTCAGTCAAGAGACCCAGTACTTC	CASSERVSQETQYF
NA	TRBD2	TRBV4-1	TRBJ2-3	TGCGCCAGTAGGAGCGGGAGTGATACGCAGTATTTT	CASRSGSDTQYF
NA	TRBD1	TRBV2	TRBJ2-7	TGTGCCAGCACCCAGGAACAGGGGACCTACGAGCAGTACTTC	CASTQEQGTYEQYF
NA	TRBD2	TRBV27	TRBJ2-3	TGTGCCAGCACCCGGTCAATACTAGCGGGGATTAGCACAGATACGCAGTATTTT	CASTRSILAGISTDTQYF
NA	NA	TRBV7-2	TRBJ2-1	TGTGCCAGCAGCTTACCAGTAGGGGGGGATGAGCAGTTCTTC	CASSLPVGGDEQFF
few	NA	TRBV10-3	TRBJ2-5	TGTGCCATCGCCCAGGTCCAAGAGACCCAGTACTTC	CAIAQVQETQYF
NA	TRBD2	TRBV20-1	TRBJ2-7	TGCAGTGCTAGAGATGTAATCGGGAGGGTAGGAGGTTACGAGCAGTACTTC	CSARDVIGRVGGYEQYF
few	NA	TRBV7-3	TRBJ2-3	TGTGCCAGCAGCCCAGGGCCTTCTAGCACAGATACGCAGTATTTT	CASSPGPSSTDTQYF